The clone carrying this T cell receptor (beta chain) showed up just a few times. Its specificity is not known. The data stem from a study of blood T cells in healthy people across ages. For the study at large: When template switching was applied, about one barcoded beta molecule was captured per two T cells. Study findings and constraints: Older individuals had lower TCR beta diversity per million T cells (the decline was roughly linear). Long-lived donors exceeded aged donors in naive CD4+ cells and diversity.

Then a second PCR, running about 6 to 11 cycles, was carried out with a sample-barcoded 5' primer and a J-beta primer mix. TCRdb reanalysed the 5' RACE reads using MiXCR and keeps one entry per CDR3 protein. The sample has about 1.8 million distinct CDR3 sequences, around 48% seen once. Researchers collected 7.5 to 10 milliliters of peripheral blood from every single donor. Germline CDR1 and CDR2: SGHTA and FQGTGA. This CDR3 region has 16 residues. Trimming stripped 2 bases from V and 0 bases from J, with 11 bases between. Sequenced: blood. V usage is TRBV7-3 and J usage is TRBJ1-5; D unresolved. This receptor was obtained from a middle-aged woman in good health. Here the CDR3 reads CASSLQSRYSNQPQHF. The CDR3 bases are TGTGCCAGCAGCTTACAGTCGAGATATAGCAATCAGCCCCAGCATTTT. Full variable domain (missing parts from reference TRBV7-3 and TRBJ1-5): GAGVSQTPSNKVTEKGKYVELRCDPISGHTALYWYRQSLGQGPEFLIYFQGTGAADDSGLPNDRFFAVRPEGSVSTLKIQRTERGDSAVYLCASSLQSRYSNQPQHFGDGTRLSIL.